A selection of T cell receptor beta chains follows, all from one sample in a study of PD-1 blockade in classical Hodgkin lymphoma. Sequenced by immunoSEQ multiplex PCR; TCRdb stores in-frame clones only, minus some. Here the sample spans roughly 16,000 clones, 80% to 85% being singletons. This sample comprised peripheral blood mononuclear cells (PBMCs), obtained before the second cycle of nivolumab. The source is a human donor with classical Hodgkin lymphoma. The CDR3 runs from the conserved cysteine through the conserved F or W. The D gene is left open where the match is weak. The size of a clone is reported for some rows only, either as once, few or many, or as a class for expanded clones.

J	D	V	size	CDR3	DNA
TRBJ1-4	-	TRBV5-1	-	CASSLSGVNEKLFF	TGCGCCAGCAGCTTATCAGGGGTCAATGAAAAACTGTTTTTT
TRBJ2-3	-	TRBV6-1	-	CASSEPGSTDTQYF	TGTGCCAGCAGTGAACCTGGGAGCACAGATACGCAGTATTTT
TRBJ1-1	-	TRBV7-8	-	CASSPLRGLGTEAFF	TGTGCCAGCAGCCCGCTTCGAGGGCTGGGGACTGAAGCTTTCTTT
TRBJ1-2	-	TRBV7-9	-	CVCAGRTEPDYGYTF	TGTGTTTGCGCGGGGAGGACAGAGCCGGACTATGGCTACACCTTC
TRBJ1-3	-	TRBV7-9	few	CASRLTVSGNTIYF	TGTGCCAGCAGGTTGACAGTCTCTGGAAACACCATATATTTT
TRBJ2-1	-	TRBV11-2	-	CASSLGQGFNEQFF	TGTGCCAGCAGCTTAGGGCAGGGGTTCAATGAGCAGTTCTTC
TRBJ2-6	TRBD1	TRBV5-1	few	CASSFMGQGFLSGANVLTF	TGCGCCAGCAGCTTCATGGGACAGGGCTTTCTCTCTGGGGCCAACGTCCTGACTTTC
TRBJ1-1	-	TRBV25-1	-	CASSGGGTEAFF	TGTGCCAGCAGTGGAGGGGGCACTGAAGCTTTCTTT
TRBJ1-2	TRBD1	TRBV6-5	-	CASSLAGTGGARGYTF	TGTGCCAGCAGTTTGGCCGGGACAGGGGGCGCGAGGGGCTACACCTTC
TRBJ2-7	TRBD1	TRBV30	-	CAWSGSTGAYEQYF	TGTGCCTGGAGTGGTTCAACAGGGGCCTACGAGCAGTACTTC
TRBJ1-5	-	TRBV5-1	-	CASSLDSGTPEGSNQPQHF	TGCGCCAGCAGCTTGGATTCCGGGACCCCAGAGGGTAGCAATCAGCCCCAGCATTTT
TRBJ2-7	-	TRBV28	once	CASSLSSGTAGF	TGTGCCAGCAGTTTAAGCTCCGGGACTGCCGGCTTC
TRBJ2-3	TRBD2	TRBV6-1	-	CASSEALAGGSTDTQYF	TGTGCCAGCAGTGAAGCGTTAGCGGGGGGAAGCACAGATACGCAGTATTTT
TRBJ2-3	-	TRBV10-3	-	CATKGTPGGTDTQYF	TGTGCCACCAAAGGAACCCCAGGTGGGACAGATACGCAGTATTTT
TRBJ2-2	TRBD1	TRBV2	-	CASSREAGGNTGELFF	TGTGCCAGCAGCCGAGAGGCAGGGGGAAACACCGGGGAGCTGTTTTTT
TRBJ2-1	TRBD2	TRBV28	-	CASSFVAGGWNEQFF	TGTGCCAGCAGTTTTGTAGCGGGAGGGTGGAATGAGCAGTTCTTC
TRBJ1-2	-	TRBV11-3	-	CASSLQDYGYTF	TGTGCCAGCAGCTTACAGGACTATGGCTACACCTTC
TRBJ1-1	-	TRBV7-9	-	CASSLFPEAFF	TGTGCCAGCAGCTTATTTCCTGAAGCTTTCTTT
TRBJ2-3	-	TRBV5-1	-	CASSFTDTQYF	TGCGCCAGCAGCTTCACAGATACGCAGTATTTT
TRBJ2-5	-	TRBV18	-	CASSLQETQYF	TGTGCCAGCTCACTACAAGAGACCCAGTACTTC
TRBJ2-7	TRBD1	TRBV4-2	-	CASSQDYGQGSYEQYF	TGTGCCAGCAGCCAAGATTACGGACAGGGCTCCTACGAGCAGTACTTC
TRBJ1-2	-	TRBV29-1	-	CSGREGGGNYGYTF	TGCAGCGGCCGGGAGGGGGGAGGTAACTATGGCTACACCTTC
TRBJ1-2	-	TRBV7-9	-	CASSRVDGFNYGYTF	TGTGCCAGCAGTAGGGTCGATGGTTTCAACTATGGCTACACCTTC
TRBJ1-1	TRBD1	TRBV10-3	-	CAINPQGGVGEAFF	TGTGCCATCAATCCACAGGGGGGGGTTGGTGAAGCTTTCTTT
TRBJ1-4	TRBD1	TRBV2	-	CAKDRGDEKLFF	TGTGCCAAGGACAGGGGAGATGAAAAACTGTTTTTT
TRBJ1-5	TRBD1	TRBV19	-	CASSINAGQGIYGQPQHF	TGTGCCAGTAGTATCAATGCGGGACAGGGGATCTATGGTCAGCCCCAGCATTTT
TRBJ2-1	TRBD2	TRBV7-3	-	CASSQGTSGEKQFF	TGTGCCAGCAGCCAAGGGACTAGCGGGGAGAAGCAGTTCTTC
TRBJ1-1	TRBD1	TRBV11-2	-	CASSLVLQGGNTEAFF	TGTGCCAGCAGCTTAGTCTTACAGGGGGGGAACACTGAAGCTTTCTTT
TRBJ1-1	-	TRBV11-2	-	CASSLNTEAFF	TGTGCCAGCAGCCTGAACACTGAAGCTTTCTTT
TRBJ1-2	-	TRBV4-1	-	CASSPVLRGVAPGYGYTF	TGCGCCAGCAGCCCAGTCTTGCGCGGGGTGGCCCCTGGGTATGGCTACACCTTC
TRBJ2-7	-	TRBV7-2	-	CASSRTNGIYEQYF	TGTGCCAGCAGCCGCACGAATGGGATCTACGAGCAGTACTTC
TRBJ1-6	-	TRBV30	-	CAWTGLTANSPLHF	TGTGCCTGGACAGGACTTACCGCAAATTCACCCCTCCACTTT
TRBJ2-7	TRBD2	TRBV6-1	few	CASSEAAGGSSEQYF	TGTGCCAGCAGTGAAGCTGCGGGAGGGTCGAGCGAGCAGTACTTC
TRBJ2-3	TRBD2	TRBV10-3	-	CAIRDRTSGMGDTQYF	TGTGCCATCAGGGACAGGACTAGCGGGATGGGAGATACGCAGTATTTT
TRBJ2-1	-	TRBV27	-	CASRKGGLFNEQFF	TGTGCCAGCAGAAAGGGCGGACTCTTCAATGAGCAGTTCTTC
TRBJ2-3	TRBD2	TRBV2	-	CASSEVAGGDTQYF	TGTGCCAGCAGTGAGGTAGCGGGAGGAGATACGCAGTATTTT
TRBJ2-5	-	TRBV5-1	-	CASSQAVRAHQETQYF	TGCGCCAGCAGTCAAGCTGTAAGAGCTCACCAAGAGACCCAGTACTTC
TRBJ2-7	-	TRBV28	-	CASSAIFEQYF	TGTGCCAGCAGTGCCATTTTCGAGCAGTACTTC
TRBJ2-2	TRBD1	TRBV7-6	-	CASSQRQGAGIIGELFF	TGTGCCAGCAGCCAGAGACAGGGGGCTGGTATAATCGGGGAGCTGTTTTTT
TRBJ2-7	-	TRBV12-5	-	CASGFGGRGYYEQYF	TGTGCTAGTGGTTTCGGGGGGCGGGGGTACTACGAGCAGTACTTC
TRBJ2-3	-	TRBV4-1	-	CASSQERVPPHTTDTQYF	TGCGCCAGCAGCCAAGAGCGTGTCCCCCCCCATACCACAGATACGCAGTATTTT
TRBJ2-2	TRBD1	TRBV7-7	few	CASSSSGGWTGELFF	TGTGCTAGCAGCTCCTCAGGGGGATGGACCGGGGAGCTGTTTTTT
TRBJ2-5	-	TRBV19	once	CASSMRGSETQYF	TGTGCCAGTAGTATGAGGGGGAGCGAGACCCAGTACTTC
TRBJ1-6	-	TRBV19	-	CASSPTESPYNSPLHF	TGTGCCAGTAGCCCGACAGAAAGCCCCTATAATTCACCCCTCCACTTT
TRBJ1-6	TRBD1	TRBV27	-	CASRPRPLQGAYNSPLHF	TGTGCCAGCAGGCCCCGCCCCCTTCAGGGGGCCTATAATTCACCCCTCCACTTT
TRBJ1-1	-	TRBV6-1	-	CASSVGPATEAFF	TGTGCCAGCAGTGTGGGCCCAGCGACTGAAGCTTTCTTT
TRBJ2-7	-	TRBV10-3	-	CAISDSVTEQYF	TGTGCCATCAGTGACTCGGTTACCGAGCAGTACTTC
TRBJ1-1	-	TRBV5-1	-	CASSTDANTEAFF	TGCGCCAGCAGCACTGACGCGAACACTGAAGCTTTCTTT
TRBJ1-1	-	TRBV7-9	-	CASSSLGEAFF	TGTGCCAGCAGCTCTCTGGGTGAAGCTTTCTTT
TRBJ2-7	TRBD2	TRBV19	-	CASSIVPGGTIGEQYF	TGTGCCAGTAGTATAGTTCCGGGAGGGACAATTGGCGAGCAGTACTTC
TRBJ2-7	-	TRBV19	-	CASSMYAWDQNEQYF	TGTGCCAGTAGTATGTATGCGTGGGACCAAAACGAGCAGTACTTC
TRBJ2-1	-	TRBV5-7	-	CASTPWWGGPNEQFF	TGTGCCAGCACCCCCTGGTGGGGGGGCCCCAATGAGCAGTTCTTC
TRBJ2-6	-	TRBV29-1	-	CSASIGANVLTF	TGCAGCGCCTCAATCGGGGCCAACGTCCTGACTTTC
TRBJ1-6	TRBD1	TRBV5-6	-	CASSSGTGIAPLHF	TGTGCCAGCAGCTCAGGGACAGGGATTGCACCCCTCCACTTT